Detailed here is one TCR beta chain. Its specificity is not known. V lost 4 bases and J lost 6; bases outside the gene matches: 9. The CDR3 extends over 16 amino acids. CDR1 is LGHDT, CDR2 YNNKEL, per germline (reference sequence). Russia was home to the donors, healthy Caucasian individuals aged roughly 6 to 90. This specimen comes from a study of blood T cells in healthy people across ages. Sample-barcoded 5' priming and a J-beta primer mix drove a second PCR of about 7 to 11 cycles. There were at least 2.5 million CDR3-containing paired-end reads obtained from each sample. TCRdb re-analysed the 5' RACE reads in MiXCR, keeping a single row per CDR3 protein. The sample yields more than 700,000 distinct CDR3 sequences, about 45% seen once. Study-wide results and limits: Older age coincided with a roughly linear decline in TCR beta diversity per million T cells.

The sample consisted of blood. J is TRBJ2-1 and V is TRBV3-1; 10 nucleotides line up with TRBD1. This receptor was identified in an elderly man in good health. CDR3 bases: TGTGCCAGCAGCCGAACCGGGACAGGGGTTTTCAATGAGCAGTTCTTC. This sequence encodes CASSRTGTGVFNEQFF.